This T cell receptor (beta chain) was sequenced for a study of blood T cell repertoires in COVID-19. The wider study: From the United States, Italy and Spain came samples of acute and convalescent COVID-19. The analysed material was cDNA or gDNA that came from T cells, B-cell-depleted T cells, or PBMCs.

Method: immunoSEQ multiplex PCR; TCRdb's copy keeps in-frame clones and lacks some. The sample yields about 71,000 clones, around 83% seen once. The V gene's germline CDR1 is MGHRA and CDR2 YSYEKL. The CDR3 spans 15 residues. Trimming removed 3 bases from V and 8 bases from J, with 19 bases in between. Input material: peripheral blood. This sequence joins TRBV4-1 and TRBJ1-1, with a possible D match to TRBD1 (5 bases). This TCR was sampled from a man in his thirties or forties with COVID-19, enrolled during active disease. CDR3 sequence reads: CASSHPIGGVLEAFF. The CDR3 DNA reads as TGCGCCAGCAGCCATCCCATCGGGGGGGTACTGGAAGCTTTCTTT.